The 16 T cell receptor beta chains below were found in one sample sequenced in a study of cytomegalovirus exposure and HLA in healthy donors. PCR involved 60 Vbeta and 13 Jbeta primers. Assay used: immunoSEQ multiplex PCR; TCRdb lists only in-frame clones, some missing. Among around 150,000 clones listed, 79% were seen once. Sequencing was done on a sample of PBMCs. Receptors were obtained from a man between 50 and 59 years old in good health and CMV-seropositive.

This clone was counted once. The rearrangement uses TRBV18 and TRBJ2-7; D gene ambiguous. The V and J ends lost 2 bases and 2 bases respectively, with 16 bases between them. Germline V lookup: CDR1 KGHSH, CDR2 LQKENI. This CDR3 spans 16 amino acids. This CDR3 is CASSPFRQVVTYEQYF. In DNA form, the CDR3 reads TGTGCCAGCTCACCATTCCGCCAGGTGGTTACCTACGAGCAGTACTTC. The full variable domain, completed using reference TRBV18 and TRBJ2-7, is NAGVMQNPRHLVRRRGQEARLRCSPMKGHSHVYWYRQLPEEGLKFMVYLQKENIIDESGMPKERFSAEFPKEGPSILRIQQVVRGDSAAYFCASSPFRQVVTYEQYFGPGTRLTVT.

The gene calls are TRBV6-5 and TRBJ1-2; weak D call: TRBD1 (6 bases). The CDR3 sequence is 14 residues long. V dropped 5 bases and J dropped 5 bases, with 15 bases sitting between them. Germline CDR1 MNHEY, CDR2 SVGAGI. The CDR3 coding sequence is TGTGCCAGCAGTCGAAATCGACAGGAATATGGCTACACCTTC. Amino acids: CASSRNRQEYGYTF.

The chain joins TRBV5-1 to TRBJ2-3, with 9 bases matching TRBD1. From germline, CDR1 is SGHRS and CDR2 YFSETQ. The CDR3 is 16 amino acids. Trimming took 1 base from V and 2 from J; bases not matched to a gene: 5. CDR3 DNA sequence: TGCGCCAGCAGCTTGAACAGGGGGCCCTCCACAGATACGCAGTATTTT. Its protein is CASSLNRGPSTDTQYF. Looking up the rest from reference TRBV5-1 and TRBJ2-3 gives the full variable domain: KAGVTQTPRYLIKTRGQQVTLSCSPISGHRSVSWYQQTPGQGLQFLFEYFSETQRNKGNFPGRFSGRQFSNSRSEMNVSTLELGDSALYLCASSLNRGPSTDTQYFGPGTRLTVL.

V and J are TRBV5-4 and TRBJ2-3; D is perhaps TRBD1 (5 bases). Germline V lookup: CDR1 SGHNT, CDR2 YYREEE (reference sequence). The ends were cut back, 2 bases at V and 6 bases at J, with 16 bases in the middle. The CDR3 is made up of 15 amino acids. Here the CDR3 reads CASSFYAGQHDTQYF. CDR3 nucleotides: TGTGCCAGCAGCTTTTATGCAGGGCAGCACGATACGCAGTATTTT.

This chain connects TRBV10-3 to TRBJ2-7, with TRBD2 matching over 7 bases. Per the germline V gene, CDR1 is ENHRY and CDR2 is SYGVKD. J gave up 2 bases and V 3 bases, and 1 base lay outside the gene matches. The CDR3 runs 13 residues. The CDR3, as DNA: TGTGCCATCAGTGAAGGGACTACCTACGAGCAGTACTTC. This gives the protein CAISEGTTYEQYF.

V usage is TRBV10-3 and J usage is TRBJ2-7; 11 bases align to TRBD2. This CDR3 has 16 amino acids. V dropped 10 bases and J dropped 3; count of bases not matched to a gene: 14. Germline CDR1 reads ENHRY; CDR2 reads SYGVKD. The CDR3, as DNA: TGTGCCACACTAAAACCCCGGGGACTAGCGGACTACGAGCAGTACTTC. Encoded protein: CATLKPRGLADYEQYF.

The chain employs TRBV5-1 and TRBJ2-5, with TRBD1 matching over 7 bases. With 1 base clipped from V and 2 bases from J, the junction kept 5 bases outside the gene matches. CDR1 is SGHRS, CDR2 YFSETQ, per germline. This CDR3 has 15 residues. CDR3 sequence reads: CASSLWGQTQETQYF. CDR3 sequence (DNA): TGCGCCAGCAGCTTGTGGGGACAGACTCAAGAGACCCAGTACTTC.

This chain connects TRBV28 to TRBJ1-4, with D perhaps TRBD1 (6 bases). CDR1 is MDHEN, CDR2 SYDVKM, per germline. The germline V and J ends were trimmed by 7 bases and 8 bases, with 23 bases remaining between them. This CDR3 has 16 residues. Here the CDR3 DNA reads TGTGCCAGCACCTCCCCGAGGGGCAGGGGAAGGGAAAAACTGTTTTTT. This codes for CASTSPRGRGREKLFF.

Details on this clone: Different DNA sequences within this sample yield the same CDR3. V gene TRBV9 combines with J gene TRBJ2-3; D gene uncertain. The CDR3 runs 14 residues. Germline V gene lookup returns CDR1 SGDLS and CDR2 YYNGEE. V gave up 3 bases and J gave up 2 bases, with 10 bases separating them. This chain's CDR3 is CASSGGGSTDTQYF. CDR3 sequence (DNA): TGTGCCAGCAGCGGAGGCGGATCCACAGATACGCAGTATTTT.

The genes are TRBV2 and TRBJ1-5; 9 nucleotides agree with TRBD1. Trimming at V came to 8 bases and at J to 7 bases, leaving 6 bases not matched to a gene. Germline V CDR1 and CDR2: SNHLY, FYNNEI. The CDR3 totals 13 residues. The CDR3 nucleotides are TGTGCCAGCTACGACAGGGGGGGACAGCCCCAGCATTTT. It encodes CASYDRGGQPQHF.

J is TRBJ2-1 and V is TRBV5-4, with D possibly being TRBD2 (6 bases). Between the trimmed V and J ends, which lost 2 bases and 0 bases, there was a span of 9 bases. The CDR3 consists of 15 residues. Germline lookup yields CDR1 SGHNT and CDR2 YYREEE (reference sequence). CDR3 amino acids: CASSLSGFSYNEQFF. The DNA of the CDR3 is TGTGCCAGCAGCTTAAGCGGGTTCTCCTACAATGAGCAGTTCTTC.

The J gene is TRBJ2-7, the V gene TRBV27; perhaps TRBD1 as D (5 bases). This CDR3 spans 14 amino acids. The ends were cut back, 4 bases at V and 1 base at J, with 11 bases in the middle. Germline V gene lookup returns CDR1 MNHEY and CDR2 SMNVEV (reference sequence). The CDR3 is CASSSPDSSYEQYF. CDR3 in DNA: TGTGCCAGCAGTTCACCCGACAGTTCCTACGAGCAGTACTTC.

This chain uses TRBV7-2 with TRBJ1-2, with D possibly being TRBD1 (5 bases). Germline V gene lookup returns CDR1 SGHTA and CDR2 FQGNSA. V gave up 4 bases and J gave up 7 bases, with 16 bases separating them. The CDR3 has 14 amino acids. CDR3 sequence (DNA): TGTGCCAGCAGCTCGGAGGGCAGGGACCTTGGCTACACCTTC. Translated: CASSSEGRDLGYTF. The complete variable domain, with remaining parts taken from reference TRBV7-2 and TRBJ1-2, reads GAGVSQSPSNKVTEKGKDVELRCDPISGHTALYWYRQSLGQGLEFLIYFQGNSAPDKSGLPSDRFSAERTGGSVSTLTIQRTQQEDSAVYLCASSSEGRDLGYTFGSGTRLTVV.

The table lists this clone with a few counts. The chain couples TRBV5-1 to TRBJ2-2, with a possible D match to TRBD2 (5 bases). V lost 7 bases and J lost 2, with 15 bases in between. CDR1 and CDR2 (germline): SGHRS, YFSETQ. This CDR3 region has 15 residues. The CDR3 region has the DNA TGCGCCAGCCGCAAAAGCGGCTTAAACACCGGGGAGCTGTTTTTT. It specifies CASRKSGLNTGELFF. Using reference TRBV5-1 and TRBJ2-2 for the parts outside the CDR3, the full variable domain is KAGVTQTPRYLIKTRGQQVTLSCSPISGHRSVSWYQQTPGQGLQFLFEYFSETQRNKGNFPGRFSGRQFSNSRSEMNVSTLELGDSALYLCASRKSGLNTGELFFGEGSRLTVL.

This clone appeared a few times. The chain joins TRBV4-1 to TRBJ2-7, with D perhaps TRBD2 (5 bases). The length of the CDR3 is 14 residues. In germline, CDR1 is MGHRA, CDR2 YSYEKL. V was cut by 0 bases and J by 0 bases, with 6 bases left in between. CDR3 protein: CASSQDSASYEQYF. CDR3 sequence (DNA): TGCGCCAGCAGCCAAGATAGCGCCTCCTACGAGCAGTACTTC.

This clone was observed once. The genes are TRBV5-1 and TRBJ2-3; 8 positions agree with TRBD2. This CDR3 region has 14 residues. Germline CDR1 reads SGHRS; CDR2 reads YFSETQ. The V gene end was trimmed by 2 bases and the J gene end by 6 bases; junction bases not matched to a gene: 5. In DNA form, the CDR3 reads TGCGCCAGCAGCTTTCGACTAGCGTCGGATACGCAGTATTTT. It encodes CASSFRLASDTQYF.